This TCR beta chain was retrieved from a study of blood T cell repertoires in COVID-19. J gave up 4 bases and V 3 bases, and 2 bases lay outside the gene matches. Germline V gives CDR1 SGHRS, CDR2 YFSETQ. CDR3 length: 13 residues. TCRdb keeps only in-frame clones here, not all; method: immunoSEQ multiplex PCR. Of about 290,000 clones in the sample, around 86% were seen once. Sequencing used PBMCs or T cells enriched from blood (not recorded which). The chain employs TRBV5-1 and TRBJ1-1; TRBD1 matches at 8 bases. This receptor was taken from a woman between 40 and 55 years old who had recovered from COVID-19. CDR3 DNA: TGCGCCAGCAGCTCAGGGGGCGTCACTGAAGCTTTCTTT. This gives the protein CASSSGGVTEAFF. The variable domain in full, with the rest retrieved from reference TRBV5-1 and TRBJ1-1, is KAGVTQTPRYLIKTRGQQVTLSCSPISGHRSVSWYQQTPGQGLQFLFEYFSETQRNKGNFPGRFSGRQFSNSRSEMNVSTLELGDSALYLCASSSGGVTEAFFGQGTRLTVV.